The TCR beta chain under discussion was sequenced for a study of Ad26.COV2.S vaccination and SARS-CoV-2 variants. As for the study in general: The vaccine Ad26.COV2.S was put into the muscle once, or twice with 56 days between. General study results and limits: The study found higher spike-specific TCR breadth in vaccine than placebo recipients.

Some clones are missing from TCRdb's copy, which holds only in-frame ones; the method was immunoSEQ multiplex PCR. In the table there are around 340,000 clones, about nine tenths of which are singletons. Indicated treatment: approximately 18 received Ad26.COV2.S at low or high dose, single or two shots; 5 received placebo; per-sample allocation not given. Sampling happened 63 days after the first vaccine or placebo injection. An Ad26 vector was used to express Wuhan-strain SARS-CoV-2 spike as the vaccine. Germline V gene lookup returns CDR1 SGHTA and CDR2 FQGNSA. The CDR3 covers 13 residues. The germline V and J ends were trimmed by 0 bases and 6 bases, with 7 bases remaining between them. Notes on this clone: Its cognate antigen is unknown.

This TCR came from a person aged 18 to 59 who received the Ad26.COV2.S COVID-19 vaccine or a placebo. This chain connects TRBV7-2 to TRBJ2-3; D remains ambiguous. The sequencing used peripheral blood, collected in a trial of Ad26.COV2.S vaccine versus placebo. DNA for the CDR3: TGTGCCAGCAGCTTAGCAGTCTGGGATACGCAGTATTTT. Its protein product is CASSLAVWDTQYF.